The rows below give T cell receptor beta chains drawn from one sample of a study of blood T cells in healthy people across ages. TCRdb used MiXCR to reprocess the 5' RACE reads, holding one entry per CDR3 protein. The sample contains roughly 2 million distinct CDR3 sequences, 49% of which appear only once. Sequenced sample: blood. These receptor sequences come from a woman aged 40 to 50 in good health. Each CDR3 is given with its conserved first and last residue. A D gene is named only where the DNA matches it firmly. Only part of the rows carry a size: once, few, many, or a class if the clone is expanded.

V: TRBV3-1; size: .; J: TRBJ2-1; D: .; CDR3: CASSQVRGLAHNEQFF; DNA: TGTGCCAGCAGCCAAGTACGAGGGCTAGCGCACAATGAGCAGTTCTTC
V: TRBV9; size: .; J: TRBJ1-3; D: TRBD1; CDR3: CASSSPGQNPGNTIYF; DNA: TGTGCCAGCAGCTCCCCGGGACAGAACCCTGGAAACACCATATATTTT
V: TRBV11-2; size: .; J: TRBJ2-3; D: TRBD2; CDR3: CASRADLAGSDTQYF; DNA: TGTGCCAGCAGGGCGGACCTAGCGGGGTCGGATACGCAGTATTTT
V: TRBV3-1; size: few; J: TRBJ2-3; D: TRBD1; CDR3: CASSQESPRGHLTDTQYF; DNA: TGTGCCAGCAGCCAAGAGTCCCCCAGGGGGCACCTCACAGATACGCAGTATTTT
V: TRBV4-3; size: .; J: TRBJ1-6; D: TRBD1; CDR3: CASSQVPDREKSPLHF; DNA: TGCGCCAGCAGCCAGGTTCCGGACAGGGAAAAGTCACCCCTCCACTTT
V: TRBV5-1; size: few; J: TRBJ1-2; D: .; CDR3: CASSLLTGISNYGYTF; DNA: TGCGCCAGCAGCTTGCTCACCGGGATTTCTAACTATGGCTACACCTTC
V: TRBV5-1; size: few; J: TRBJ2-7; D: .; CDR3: CASSLDPGMDEQYF; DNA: TGCGCCAGCAGCTTGGATCCAGGGATGGACGAGCAGTACTTC
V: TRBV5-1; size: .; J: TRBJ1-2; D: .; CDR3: CASSAGQIYGYTF; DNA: TGCGCCAGCAGCGCCGGACAGATCTATGGCTACACCTTC
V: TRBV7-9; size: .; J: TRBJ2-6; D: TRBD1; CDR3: CASSSPGQGAGGANVLTF; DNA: TGTGCCAGCAGCTCACCGGGACAGGGGGCCGGTGGGGCCAACGTCCTGACTTTC
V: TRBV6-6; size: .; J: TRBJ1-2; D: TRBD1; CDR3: CASSNGTEEYGYTF; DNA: TGTGCCAGCAGCAATGGGACAGAGGAATATGGCTACACCTTC
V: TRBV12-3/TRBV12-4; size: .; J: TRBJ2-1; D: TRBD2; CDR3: CASRSSGGMYEQFF; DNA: TGTGCCAGCAGAAGTAGCGGGGGGATGTACGAGCAGTTCTTC
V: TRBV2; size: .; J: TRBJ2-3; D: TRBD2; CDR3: CANKPSGGTDTQYF; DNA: TGTGCCAACAAACCTAGCGGGGGCACAGATACGCAGTATTTT
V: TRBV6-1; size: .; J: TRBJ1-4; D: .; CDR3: CASTGHNEKLFF; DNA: TGTGCCAGCACCGGCCATAATGAAAAACTGTTTTTT